The 5 T cell receptor beta chains presented below share a single source sample, sequenced in a study of shared clonotypes between healthy human individuals. Profiled with immunoSEQ multiplex PCR; TCRdb holds only in-frame clones, not every one. The top ten clones hold less than 0.55% of a sample with about 1.5 million clones, roughly 98% of them seen once. The sequencing sample was made of naive CD4+ T cells sorted from blood. Subset indicated: CD45RA+ positively selected. These receptors were taken from a man in his thirties or forties in good health.

The V and J genes are TRBV28 and TRBJ2-1; 11 bases agree with TRBD2. Germline CDR1 reads MDHEN; CDR2 reads SYDVKM. The junction had 3 bases not matched to a gene; V was cut back by 0 bases and J by 5 bases. This CDR3 is built from 16 residues. This CDR3 is CASSLWGLAEDNEQFF. The CDR3 bases are TGTGCCAGCAGTTTATGGGGACTAGCGGAAGACAATGAGCAGTTCTTC.

This rearrangement joins TRBV9 to TRBJ2-3; 7 positions match TRBD2. Germline CDR1 is SGDLS and CDR2 is YYNGEE. CDR3 length equals 14 residues. Trimming removed 2 bases from V and 4 bases from J; junction bases left unmatched: 4. Here the CDR3 reads CASSVRLAADTQYF. The CDR3 coding sequence is TGTGCCAGCAGCGTCCGACTAGCAGCAGATACGCAGTATTTT.

The genes are TRBV18 and TRBJ2-7, with 7 bases matching TRBD2. This CDR3 is built from 16 residues. V lost 5 bases and J lost 5; bases outside the gene matches: 15. Germline CDR1 KGHSH, CDR2 LQKENI. Here the CDR3 DNA reads TGTGCCAGCTCATTACTGGCGACAGCGGGGCGCCACGAGCAGTACTTC. Translated, it gives CASSLLATAGRHEQYF.

The chain links TRBV7-9 to TRBJ2-2; D might be TRBD1 (6 bases). Trimming stripped 3 bases from V and 6 bases from J, with 20 bases between. Germline assignment: CDR1 SEHNR and CDR2 FQNEAQ (reference sequence). The CDR3 totals 17 residues. DNA for the CDR3: TGTGCCAGCAGCTTCACAGGGTCAACGTATGTCGCCGGGGAGCTGTTTTTT. Its translation: CASSFTGSTYVAGELFF.

J is TRBJ2-7 and V is TRBV19; 12 bases agree with TRBD2. V trimming: 1 base; J trimming: 1 base; junction bases outside the gene matches: 8. Germline CDR1 is LNHDA and CDR2 is SQIVND (reference sequence). This CDR3 comprises 18 residues. CDR3 amino acids: CASSIVSPTSGGSYEQYF. DNA for the CDR3: TGTGCCAGTAGTATAGTGTCCCCGACTAGCGGGGGATCCTACGAGCAGTACTTC.